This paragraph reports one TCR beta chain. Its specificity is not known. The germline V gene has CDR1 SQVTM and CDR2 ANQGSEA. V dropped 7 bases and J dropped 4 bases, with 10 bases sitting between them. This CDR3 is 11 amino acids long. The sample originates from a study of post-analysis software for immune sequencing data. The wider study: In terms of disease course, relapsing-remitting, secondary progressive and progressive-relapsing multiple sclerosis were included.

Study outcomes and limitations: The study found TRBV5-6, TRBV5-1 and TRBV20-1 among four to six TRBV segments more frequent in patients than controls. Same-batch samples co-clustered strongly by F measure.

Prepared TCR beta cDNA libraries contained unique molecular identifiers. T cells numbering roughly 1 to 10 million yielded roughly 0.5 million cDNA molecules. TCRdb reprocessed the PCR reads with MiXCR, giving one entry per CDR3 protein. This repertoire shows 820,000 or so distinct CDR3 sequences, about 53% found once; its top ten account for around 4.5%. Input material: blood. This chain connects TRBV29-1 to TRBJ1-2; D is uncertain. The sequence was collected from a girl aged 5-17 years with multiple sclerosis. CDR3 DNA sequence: TGCAGCGCGGAGAGAGGCTATGGCTACACCTTC. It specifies CSAERGYGYTF.